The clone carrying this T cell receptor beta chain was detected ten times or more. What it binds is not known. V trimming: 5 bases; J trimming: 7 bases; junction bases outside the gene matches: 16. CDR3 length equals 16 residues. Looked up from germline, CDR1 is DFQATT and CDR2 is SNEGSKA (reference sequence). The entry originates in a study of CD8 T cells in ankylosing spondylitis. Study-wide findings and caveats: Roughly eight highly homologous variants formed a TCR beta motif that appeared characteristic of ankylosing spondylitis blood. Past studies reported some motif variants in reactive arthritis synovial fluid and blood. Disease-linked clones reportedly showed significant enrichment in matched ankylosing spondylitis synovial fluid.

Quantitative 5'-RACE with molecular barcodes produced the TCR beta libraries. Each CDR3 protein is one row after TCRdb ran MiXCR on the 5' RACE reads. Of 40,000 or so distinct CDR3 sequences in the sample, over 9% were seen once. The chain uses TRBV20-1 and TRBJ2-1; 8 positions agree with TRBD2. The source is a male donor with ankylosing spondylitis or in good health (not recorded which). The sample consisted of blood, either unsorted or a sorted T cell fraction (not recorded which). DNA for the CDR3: TGCAGTGCTTTCTCCGCGGTAGGACTAGCAACTAATGAGCAGTTCTTC. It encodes CSAFSAVGLATNEQFF.